This passage covers 2 T cell receptor beta chains from one sample sequenced in a study of shared clonotypes between healthy human individuals. This table comes from immunoSEQ multiplex PCR, and its TCRdb copy is limited to in-frame clones, with some not included. This sample carries 2 million to 2.5 million clones, 85% to 95% of them seen once, and the ten largest clones take 0.39%. The sample taken for sequencing was naive CD4+ T cells from PBMCs. The subset is: CD45RA+ positively selected. Receptors were obtained from a man between 18 and 29 years old in good health. Some clones in this sample may be carry-over from other donors' samples.

The chain carries TRBV15 and TRBJ2-2, with D perhaps matching TRBD2 (5 bases). The CDR3 length is 15 residues. The V end was cut by 1 base, the J end by 0 bases, with 6 bases between. The germline V gene has CDR1 LNHNV and CDR2 YYDKDF (reference sequence). The CDR3 DNA follows: TGTGCCACCAGCAGAGGAGGGACGAACACCGGGGAGCTGTTTTTT. Its protein is CATSRGGTNTGELFF.

This clone was recorded only once. This sequence joins TRBV19 and TRBJ2-5; TRBD2 is a possible D gene (6 bases). CDR3 length: 14 amino acids. The ends were cut back, 7 bases at V and 5 bases at J, with 17 bases in the middle. Per germline, CDR1 LNHDA and CDR2 SQIVND (reference sequence). CDR3 sequence reads: CASTPRGGRETQYF. CDR3 nucleotide sequence: TGTGCCAGTACCCCCCGAGGAGGGCGGGAGACCCAGTACTTC.